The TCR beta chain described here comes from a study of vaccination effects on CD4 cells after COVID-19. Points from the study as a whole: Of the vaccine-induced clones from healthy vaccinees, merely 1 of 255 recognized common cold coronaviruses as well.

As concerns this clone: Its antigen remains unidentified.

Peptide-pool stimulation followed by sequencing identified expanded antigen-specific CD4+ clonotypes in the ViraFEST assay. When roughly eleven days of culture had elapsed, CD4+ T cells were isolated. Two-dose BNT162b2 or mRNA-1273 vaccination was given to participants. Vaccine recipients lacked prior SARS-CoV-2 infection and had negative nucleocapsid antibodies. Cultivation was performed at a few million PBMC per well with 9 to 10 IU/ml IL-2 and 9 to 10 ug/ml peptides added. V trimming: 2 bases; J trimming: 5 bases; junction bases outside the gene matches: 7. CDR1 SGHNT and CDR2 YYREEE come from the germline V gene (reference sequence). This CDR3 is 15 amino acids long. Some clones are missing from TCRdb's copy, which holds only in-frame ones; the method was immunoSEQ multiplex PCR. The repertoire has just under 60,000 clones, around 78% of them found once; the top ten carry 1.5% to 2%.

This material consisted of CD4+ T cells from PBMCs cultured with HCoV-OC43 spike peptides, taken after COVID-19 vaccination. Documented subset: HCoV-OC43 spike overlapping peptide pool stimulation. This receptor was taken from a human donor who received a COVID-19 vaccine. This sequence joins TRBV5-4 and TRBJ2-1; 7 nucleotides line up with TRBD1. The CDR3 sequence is CASSLIQGFNNEQFF. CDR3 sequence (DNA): TGTGCCAGCAGCTTAATACAGGGGTTCAACAATGAGCAGTTCTTC.